The 25 T cell receptor beta chains in this list originate from one sample, sequenced in a study of chemoradiotherapy in HPV16-positive cancers. Some clones are missing from TCRdb's copy, which holds only in-frame ones; the method was immunoSEQ multiplex PCR. The sample carries about 12,000 clones, 89% recorded once. The source material was blood, sampled from a patient who underwent chemoradiotherapy. These receptors were obtained from a human donor with HPV-associated anogenital cancer.

DNA for the CDR3: TGTGCCAGCAGCCCCCGGACTAGCGGGGGTTACGAGCAGTACTTC. Protein sequence: CASSPRTSGGYEQYF. The gene calls are TRBV7-2 and TRBJ2-7; 13 nucleotides agree with TRBD2. With V trimmed by 5 bases and J by 4 bases, 5 bases remained unmatched. Germline V lookup: CDR1 SGHTA, CDR2 FQGNSA. The CDR3 covers 15 residues.

The chain links TRBV15 to TRBJ1-3, with D possibly being TRBD1 (5 bases). The germline gives CDR1 LNHNV, CDR2 YYDKDF (reference sequence). This CDR3 has 16 amino acids. V was trimmed by 0 bases and J by 4 bases, leaving 13 bases between them. The DNA for the CDR3 is TGTGCCACCAGCAGAGATCGAACGGGGGGAGGAAACACCATATATTTT. Protein product: CATSRDRTGGGNTIYF.

The rearrangement uses TRBV9 and TRBJ1-5; possibly TRBD1 for D (5 bases). CDR1 is SGDLS, CDR2 YYNGEE, per germline. V was trimmed by 4 bases and J by 0 bases, leaving 11 bases between them. This CDR3 comprises 15 residues. CDR3 bases: TGTGCCAGCAGCTTGGGACCTTATAGCAATCAGCCCCAGCATTTT. The encoded protein is CASSLGPYSNQPQHF. The variable domain in full, completed from reference TRBV9 and TRBJ1-5, reads DSGVTQTPKHLITATGQRVTLRCSPRSGDLSVYWYQQSLDQGLQFLIQYYNGEERAKGNILERFSAQQFPDLHSELNLSSLELGDSALYFCASSLGPYSNQPQHFGDGTRLSIL.

The rearrangement uses TRBV4-2 and TRBJ1-5, with a possible D match to TRBD1 (5 bases). Per germline, CDR1 LGHNA and CDR2 YNFKEQ. Trimming took off 0 bases at V and 0 bases at J, with 12 bases between the two ends. The CDR3 covers 17 residues. The CDR3 DNA reads as TGTGCCAGCAGCCAAGATCCGGGGCGTTATAGCAATCAGCCCCAGCATTTT. This encodes CASSQDPGRYSNQPQHF.

Here the CDR3 reads CASSHKSTGMNTEAFF. The CDR3 DNA follows: TGTGCCAGCAGCCACAAGTCGACAGGGATGAACACTGAAGCTTTCTTT. The chain couples TRBV4-2 to TRBJ1-1; 7 bases match TRBD1. The CDR3 covers 16 residues. With 3 bases clipped from V and 0 bases from J, the junction kept 7 bases outside the gene matches. From germline, CDR1 is LGHNA and CDR2 YNFKEQ.

The V and J genes are TRBV7-2 and TRBJ2-7; TRBD1 matches at 8 bases. With 0 bases clipped from V and 4 bases from J, the junction kept 5 bases outside the gene matches. CDR1 and CDR2 from the germline V gene are SGHTA and FQGNSA. The CDR3 is 15 amino acids. The CDR3 spells CASSLAGTGAYEQYF. CDR3 coding DNA: TGTGCCAGCAGCTTAGCCGGGACAGGAGCTTACGAGCAGTACTTC.

The CDR3 DNA follows: TGTGCCAGTAGTATAGATCCACTTGGCAATCAGCCCCAGCATTTT. It is translated as CASSIDPLGNQPQHF. This sequence joins TRBV19 and TRBJ1-5; no definite D call. CDR3 length equals 15 residues. Germline CDR1 and CDR2: LNHDA and SQIVND (reference sequence). Trimming shortened V by 0 bases and J by 2 bases, and 8 bases separated the two germline ends.

The rearrangement links TRBV28 to TRBJ1-5; D is uncertain. With 10 bases removed from V and 1 base from J, the gap between germline ends came to 8 bases. CDR1 and CDR2 (germline): MDHEN, SYDVKM. This CDR3 spans 12 amino acids. The CDR3 nucleotides are TGTGCCACAATTGGGAGCAATCAGCCCCAGCATTTT. Protein product: CATIGSNQPQHF.

CDR3 sequence: CASSFSYGGASFGNEQFF. The CDR3 DNA sequence: TGTGCCAGCAGTTTTTCTTATGGGGGAGCTTCTTTCGGCAATGAGCAGTTCTTC. The V call is TRBV28, the J call TRBJ2-1, with D possibly called TRBD1 or TRBD2 (5 bases each). V gave up 3 bases and J gave up 6 bases, with 24 bases separating them. There are 18 residues in the CDR3. Germline CDR1 reads MDHEN; CDR2 reads SYDVKM.

The chain recombines TRBV18 with TRBJ1-2, with D possibly being TRBD1 (6 bases). The CDR3 has 14 amino acids. Germline V gene lookup returns CDR1 KGHSH and CDR2 LQKENI. Trimming stripped 3 bases from V and 8 bases from J, with 16 bases between. CDR3 DNA sequence: TGTGCCAGCTCACCTCAAGAACAGGGTGACGGCTACACCTTC. Translation gives CASSPQEQGDGYTF. Combining the CDR3 with reference TRBV18 and TRBJ1-2 gives the whole variable domain NAGVMQNPRHLVRRRGQEARLRCSPMKGHSHVYWYRQLPEEGLKFMVYLQKENIIDESGMPKERFSAEFPKEGPSILRIQQVVRGDSAAYFCASSPQEQGDGYTFGSGTRLTVV.

There are a few counts of this clone. The rearrangement joins TRBV6-5 to TRBJ1-6; D remains unclear. CDR1 and CDR2 from the germline V gene are MNHEY and SVGAGI. This CDR3 has 16 residues. V lost 0 bases and J lost 2, with 8 bases in between. The CDR3 loop reads CASSYSPYAYNSPLHF. CDR3 sequence (DNA): TGTGCCAGCAGTTACTCACCCTACGCCTATAATTCACCCCTCCACTTT.

The chain is built from TRBV6-5 and TRBJ2-1; 9 positions match TRBD1. Germline CDR1 and CDR2: MNHEY and SVGAGI. The CDR3 length is 11 residues. Trimming removed 5 bases from V and 15 bases from J; junction bases left unmatched: 5. The DNA of the CDR3 is TGTGCCAGCAGTCCCGGGACAGGGATGTTCTTC. Protein sequence: CASSPGTGMFF.

The gene calls are TRBV5-6 and TRBJ1-2; D possibly corresponds to TRBD1 (5 bases). The V gene lost 0 bases and the J gene lost 6 bases, with 18 bases spanning the gap. The CDR3 sequence is 16 residues long. Germline assignment: CDR1 SGHDT and CDR2 YYEEEE. Here the CDR3 reads CASSLEARVLGHGYTF. DNA of the CDR3: TGTGCCAGCAGCTTGGAGGCCAGGGTCCTTGGACATGGCTACACCTTC.

The gene calls are TRBV7-6 and TRBJ2-2; possibly TRBD1 for D (5 bases). The length of the CDR3 is 15 residues. Germline V CDR1 and CDR2: SGHVS, FNYEAQ. The V end lost 5 bases, the J end lost 5 bases, and 15 bases lay between the germline ends. CDR3 region: CASSVDMLGTGELFF. The CDR3 DNA is TGTGCCAGCAGCGTGGACATGCTAGGTACCGGGGAGCTGTTTTTT.

The rearrangement uses TRBV7-2 and TRBJ1-3; 8 nucleotides align to TRBD1. This CDR3 has 14 amino acids. Germline V gene sequence: CDR1 SGHTA, CDR2 FQGNSA. Germline trimming cut 6 bases from V and 1 base from J; bases unmatched to any gene: 2. The CDR3 region is CASSGTGSGNTIYF. The CDR3 DNA is TGTGCCAGCAGTGGGACAGGATCTGGAAACACCATATATTTT.

The rearrangement links TRBV29-1 to TRBJ1-1; D gene uncertain. The CDR3 has 12 residues. V dropped 4 bases and J dropped 2 bases, with 8 bases sitting between them. In germline, CDR1 is SQVTM, CDR2 ANQGSEA. In DNA, the CDR3 is TGCAGCGTTGTTATTTTCAACACTGAAGCTTTCTTT. Its protein is CSVVIFNTEAFF.

V and J are TRBV11-2 and TRBJ2-1; 8 nucleotides line up with TRBD2. This CDR3 is 15 amino acids long. CDR1 and CDR2 (germline): SGHAT, FQNNGV. Trimming removed 2 bases from V and 8 bases from J; junction bases left unmatched: 8. In DNA form, the CDR3 reads TGTGCCAGCAGCTTAAGTAGCGGGACCCACTATGAGCAGTTCTTC. Translated: CASSLSSGTHYEQFF.

This clone appeared a few times. The chain carries TRBV29-1 and TRBJ2-7, with unresolved D. The V gene lost 6 bases and the J gene lost 7 bases, with 16 bases spanning the gap. This CDR3 has 12 amino acids. CDR1 SQVTM and CDR2 ANQGSEA come from the germline V gene. CDR3 bases: TGCAGCGTGGGTAGGCAGGCCGCGGAGCAGTACTTC. Protein sequence: CSVGRQAAEQYF.

The rearrangement uses TRBV5-1 and TRBJ2-7; tentatively, D is TRBD1 (6 bases). This CDR3 comprises 12 residues. The V end lost 5 bases, the J end lost 7 bases, and 13 bases lay between the germline ends. Germline loops: CDR1 SGHRS, CDR2 YFSETQ. CDR3 sequence reads: CASRYGQNEQYF. DNA for the CDR3: TGCGCCAGCAGATATGGACAGAATGAGCAGTACTTC.

This sequence joins TRBV11-1 and TRBJ1-1; D not certain. Germline assignment: CDR1 SGHAT and CDR2 FQDESV (reference sequence). This CDR3 is built from 15 residues. V dropped 1 base and J dropped 0 bases, with 9 bases sitting between them. CDR3 sequence: CASSLGARMNTEAFF. In DNA, the CDR3 is TGTGCCAGCAGCTTAGGGGCAAGGATGAACACTGAAGCTTTCTTT.

V is TRBV4-2 and J is TRBJ1-6; 12 bases line up with TRBD1. This CDR3 region has 17 residues. Germline loops: CDR1 LGHNA, CDR2 YNFKEQ. The junction had 10 bases not matched to a gene; V was cut back by 4 bases and J by 9 bases. CDR3 amino acids: CASSLLPRGQGASPLHF. The CDR3 region has the DNA TGTGCCAGCAGCCTACTCCCCAGGGGACAGGGGGCTTCACCCCTCCACTTT.

The rearrangement uses TRBV28 and TRBJ2-5; D is undetermined. CDR1 MDHEN and CDR2 SYDVKM come from the germline V gene. The CDR3 extends over 15 amino acids. Trimming pared 5 bases from V and 1 base from J, leaving 14 bases between. In DNA form, the CDR3 reads TGTGCCAGCAGTCGTATCAGGAGTTTCCAAGAGACCCAGTACTTC. Protein: CASSRIRSFQETQYF. The full variable domain, completed using reference TRBV28 and TRBJ2-5, is DVKVTQSSRYLVKRTGEKVFLECVQDMDHENMFWYRQDPGLGLRLIYFSYDVKMKEKGDIPEGYSVSREKKERFSLILESASTNQTSMYLCASSRIRSFQETQYFGPGTRLLVL.

The rearrangement uses TRBV7-8 and TRBJ2-6; unclear D gene. The CDR3 is 17 residues long. Germline values: CDR1 SGHVS, CDR2 FQNEAQ. The germline V and J ends were trimmed by 5 bases and 5 bases, with 19 bases remaining between them. CDR3: CASSPNGPQSRANVLTF. In nucleotides, the CDR3 is TGTGCCAGCAGCCCTAACGGCCCACAAAGTCGGGCCAACGTCCTGACTTTC.

The chain is built from TRBV11-2 and TRBJ1-2; D call uncertain. From germline, CDR1 is SGHAT and CDR2 FQNNGV. This CDR3 contains 15 residues. With 4 bases removed from V and 6 bases from J, the gap between germline ends came to 18 bases. In DNA form, the CDR3 reads TGTGCCAGCAGCTCCCTTAGGCAGGACCTTCATGGCTACACCTTC. As protein: CASSSLRQDLHGYTF.

This clone was detected a few times. One end of the junction varies from germline; a read error may be responsible. The chain employs TRBV7-7 and TRBJ2-2; 9 nucleotides line up with TRBD1. Germline V gene lookup returns CDR1 SSHAT and CDR2 FNYEAQ (reference sequence). The CDR3 contains 14 residues. CDR3 in DNA: TGTGCTAGCAGCGCGACAGGGGGCACCGGGGAGCTGTTTTTT. It encodes CASSATGGTGELFF.